Sequencing of this TCR beta chain was carried out in a study of cytomegalovirus exposure and HLA in healthy donors. The PCR used 60 Vbeta and 13 Jbeta primers. Sequencing was performed with immunoSEQ multiplex PCR; in TCRdb, only in-frame clones are kept and a portion is missing. This sample has about 200,000 clones, with roughly 13% found just once. The sequence was collected from a man aged 50 to 60 in good health and CMV-seropositive. The source material was PBMCs.

The CDR3 nucleotides are TGTGCCAGCAGCCAAGGGCTCCCACGGTATTTT. Translating it yields CASSQGLPRYF. This sequence joins TRBV14 and TRBJ2-3; D gene ambiguous. This CDR3 comprises 11 residues. V dropped 1 base and J dropped 14 bases, with 10 bases sitting between them. Germline CDR1 is SGHDN and CDR2 is FVKESK. The whole variable domain, remainder taken from reference TRBV14 and TRBJ2-3, is EAGVTQFPSHSVIEKGQTVTLRCDPISGHDNLYWYRRVMGKEIKFLLHFVKESKQDESGMPNNRFLAERTGGTYSTLKVQPAELEDSGVYFCASSQGLPRYFGPGTRLTVL.